This is a list of T cell receptor beta chains from one sample in a study of blood T cell repertoires in COVID-19. Sequencing was performed with immunoSEQ multiplex PCR; in TCRdb, only in-frame clones are kept and a portion is missing. The sample lists 61,000 or so clones; 65% to 80% were seen once. Sequencing input: peripheral blood. The receptors stem from a woman aged 70-85 years with acute or convalescent COVID-19. The CDR3 runs from the conserved cysteine through the conserved F or W. A D gene is named only where the DNA matches it firmly. Clone size is given for some rows only: seen once, a few or many times, or a class if the clone is expanded.

TRBV3-1/TRBV3-2	NA	15	NA	TRBJ2-5	TGTGCCAGCAGCCAAGAAGGCAGGGTACAAGAGACCCAGTACTTC	CASSQEGRVQETQYF
TRBV29-1	NA	17	NA	TRBJ2-1	TGCAGCGTTCCTGGTCGGGGGAATCTCGGACACTACAATGAGCAGTTCTTC	CSVPGRGNLGHYNEQFF
TRBV3-1/TRBV3-2	once	13	NA	TRBJ1-1	TGTGCCAGCAGCGACAGCTCGAACACTGAAGCTTTCTTT	CASSDSSNTEAFF
TRBV19	NA	16	TRBD2	TRBJ2-2	TGTGCCACCAAGACTAGCGGGGGTATTGTGGCCGGGGAGCTGTTTTTT	CATKTSGGIVAGELFF
TRBV7-8	NA	14	NA	TRBJ2-2	TGTGCCAGCAGCTTAGCGGGGCGCACCGGGGAGCTGTTTTTT	CASSLAGRTGELFF
TRBV3-1/TRBV3-2	NA	14	TRBD1	TRBJ2-7	TGTGCCAGCAGCCAGAGGGACAGGGGCTACGAGCAGTACTTC	CASSQRDRGYEQYF
TRBV18	NA	16	TRBD2	TRBJ2-2	TGTGCCAGCTCACGAGGTGTTAGCGGGGAAACCGGGGAGCTGTTTTTT	CASSRGVSGETGELFF
TRBV5-4	NA	15	NA	TRBJ2-2	TGTGCCAGCAGCCCGCCGGCCGGGGAGCCCGGGGAGCTGTTTTTT	CASSPPAGEPGELFF
TRBV7-9	NA	16	TRBD2	TRBJ2-5	TGTGCCAGCAGCATTGCTAGCGGGGGGGCGGCGGAGACCCAGTACTTC	CASSIASGGAAETQYF
TRBV11-1	NA	14	NA	TRBJ1-2	TGTGCCAGCAGCTTCGACAGAAGTAACTATGGCTACACCTTC	CASSFDRSNYGYTF
TRBV28	NA	12	NA	TRBJ2-7	TGTGCCAGCAGTCCGCCGGGTGGGGAGCAGTACTTC	CASSPPGGEQYF
TRBV5-5	NA	16	TRBD1	TRBJ2-3	TGTGCCAGCAGCCAATTCCCGGGACAGGGTTTAGATACGCAGTATTTT	CASSQFPGQGLDTQYF
TRBV10-3	NA	11	NA	TRBJ2-3	TGTGCCAGCGGCCCCACAGATACGCAGTATTTT	CASGPTDTQYF
TRBV11-1	NA	13	NA	TRBJ1-2	TGTGCCAGCAGCTTGCGGCAGGGCGGTGGCTACACCTTC	CASSLRQGGGYTF
TRBV6-5	NA	15	TRBD2	TRBJ2-5	TGTGCCAGCAGTTCCGGGGGGAGGATACAAGAGACCCAGTACTTC	CASSSGGRIQETQYF
TRBV4-1	NA	13	NA	TRBJ2-2	TGCGCCAGCCAGCCGGCGGGGCCCGGGGAGCTGTTTTTT	CASQPAGPGELFF
TRBV19	once	14	TRBD1	TRBJ1-1	TGTGCCAGTAGTCGGGACAGGGGAAGTACTGAAGCTTTCTTT	CASSRDRGSTEAFF
TRBV2	NA	15	NA	TRBJ2-4	TGTGCCAGCAGTGAAGGGCTCAGGGGCAAAAACATTCAGTACTTC	CASSEGLRGKNIQYF
TRBV28	NA	15	TRBD2	TRBJ2-2	TGTGCCAGCGGAACCAGCGGGGGGGCAGTCGGGGAGCTGTTTTTT	CASGTSGGAVGELFF
TRBV2	NA	16	TRBD2	TRBJ2-7	TGTGCCAGCAGCGCCGGACTAGCGGGAAGTAACTACGAGCAGTACTTC	CASSAGLAGSNYEQYF
TRBV5-1	NA	15	NA	TRBJ2-5	TGCGCCAGCAGCGACCCGGGACAAAGCAAAGAGACCCAGTACTTC	CASSDPGQSKETQYF
TRBV11-2	NA	14	TRBD1	TRBJ1-2	TGTGCCAGCAGCCCGGGAACAGGGGTCAGGGGCTACACCTTC	CASSPGTGVRGYTF
TRBV7-8	few	15	NA	TRBJ1-2	TGTGCCAGCAGCTTAGTTCCGGGGGAGAACTATGGCTACACCTTC	CASSLVPGENYGYTF
TRBV5-1	NA	17	TRBD2	TRBJ2-7	TGCGCCAGCAGCCCAGTCTGGCGGGGGGACCAAACCTACGAGCAGTACTTC	CASSPVWRGDQTYEQYF
TRBV6-5	NA	15	NA	TRBJ1-6	TGTGCCAGCAGAACGGGGACATCATCTAATTCACCCCTCCACTTT	CASRTGTSSNSPLHF
TRBV11-3	once	14	NA	TRBJ2-5	TGTGCCAGCAGCTCCCCCCGGGGACCGGGGGCCCAGTACTTC	CASSSPRGPGAQYF
TRBV5-6	NA	14	NA	TRBJ1-3	TGTGCCAGCAGCTACGGGATCTCTGGAAACACCATATATTTT	CASSYGISGNTIYF
TRBV19	NA	13	NA	TRBJ1-4	TGTGCCAGTAGTCCGGGTATCAATGAAAAACTGTTTTTT	CASSPGINEKLFF
TRBV18	NA	16	TRBD1	TRBJ1-4	TGTGCCAGCTCAGCCCCCGCGACGGACAGGGGAGAAAAACTGTTTTTT	CASSAPATDRGEKLFF
TRBV9	NA	13	NA	TRBJ2-3	TGTGCCAGCAGCAACCCTAGAACAGATACGCAGTATTTT	CASSNPRTDTQYF
TRBV5-1	NA	14	NA	TRBJ1-1	TGCGCCAGCAGCTTGACAGACATGAACACTGAAGCTTTCTTT	CASSLTDMNTEAFF
TRBV7-2	NA	14	NA	TRBJ1-4	TGTGCCAGCAGCTTAGGGGCGAAGCACGGAAAACTGTTTTTT	CASSLGAKHGKLFF
TRBV5-1	NA	18	TRBD2	TRBJ2-3	TGCGCCAGCAGCTTGGATTCTAGCGGGGGATTTAGCACAGATACGCAGTATTTT	CASSLDSSGGFSTDTQYF
TRBV19	once	15	TRBD1	TRBJ1-5	TGTGCCAGTAGTACCTGGGACAGATTCAATCAGCCCCAGCATTTT	CASSTWDRFNQPQHF
TRBV18	NA	13	TRBD2	TRBJ2-1	TGTGCCAGCTCCGCCGGGGGGGCCAATGAGCAGTTCTTC	CASSAGGANEQFF
TRBV24-1	once	17	NA	TRBJ1-1	TGTGCCACCAGTGATTTAGGTTTTGGTGGGAGTAGCACTGAAGCTTTCTTT	CATSDLGFGGSSTEAFF
TRBV4-2	NA	16	NA	TRBJ1-6	TGTGCCAGCAGCCAAGTTCTCGGGTCTAATAATTCACCCCTCCACTTT	CASSQVLGSNNSPLHF
TRBV7-9	NA	14	TRBD1	TRBJ2-5	TGTGCCAGCAGCGAAAACAGGGGGCTGGAGACCCAGTACTTC	CASSENRGLETQYF
TRBV27	NA	15	TRBD2	TRBJ2-7	TGTGCCAGCAGTTCCCGCGGGGGTAGGTCCTACGAGCAGTACTTC	CASSSRGGRSYEQYF
TRBV7-9	NA	13	NA	TRBJ2-7	TGTGCCAGCAGCTTAGTCGGGGGTGATGCCCGCTTCTTC	CASSLVGGDARFF
TRBV4-1	NA	13	TRBD1	TRBJ1-1	TGCGCCAGCAGCCGAGACAGGGACACTGAAGCTTTCTTT	CASSRDRDTEAFF
TRBV6-2/TRBV6-3	NA	17	NA	TRBJ2-3	TGTGCCAGCAGTTACCCGTTGGCGGGGGCCCACACAGATACGCAGTATTTT	CASSYPLAGAHTDTQYF
TRBV11-2	NA	15	TRBD2	TRBJ2-2	TGTGCCAGCAGCTTAAGCGGGGGAGACACCGGGGAGCTGTTTTTT	CASSLSGGDTGELFF
TRBV2	NA	17	TRBD1	TRBJ1-3	TGTGCCAGCAGTGCGGGGGACAGGAGCTACTCTGGAAACACCATATATTTT	CASSAGDRSYSGNTIYF
TRBV6-5	NA	15	TRBD1	TRBJ2-7	TGTGCCACAACCCTCGGACAGGGGGGATACTACGAGCAGTACTTC	CATTLGQGGYYEQYF
TRBV5-8	NA	12	NA	TRBJ2-7	TGTGCCAGCAGCCCCGTTCCCCAGATTTCGTACTTC	CASSPVPQISYF